One and the same sample provided the 29 T cell receptor beta chains below, sequenced in a study of cytomegalovirus exposure and HLA in healthy donors. A multiplex PCR was run with 60 Vbeta primers and 13 Jbeta primers. Generated by immunoSEQ multiplex PCR, the TCRdb table keeps only in-frame clones and is missing some. Of some 170,000 clones in the sample, about 80% were seen once. The sequenced sample was PBMCs. These receptors were obtained from a man aged 35 to 55 in good health and CMV-seropositive.

J is TRBJ2-1 and V is TRBV5-1; weak D call: TRBD2 (7 bases). Per the germline V gene, CDR1 is SGHRS and CDR2 is YFSETQ. V was pared by 4 bases and J by 4 bases, with 18 bases between. This CDR3 has 16 amino acids. The CDR3 protein is CASSQTAGQTYNEQFF. In DNA, the CDR3 is TGCGCCAGCAGCCAAACAGCGGGACAAACTTACAATGAGCAGTTCTTC.

The V gene is TRBV10-3, the J gene TRBJ2-5; no definite D call. The length of the CDR3 is 13 residues. The V end was cut by 0 bases, the J end by 5 bases, with 7 bases between. CDR1 and CDR2 from the germline V gene are ENHRY and SYGVKD. The CDR3 DNA reads TGTGCCATCAGTGAGTCGAGACTGGAGACCCAGTACTTC. The encoded protein is CAISESRLETQYF.

The chain uses TRBV7-2 and TRBJ1-5; 7 bases line up with TRBD1. Germline V gene sequence: CDR1 SGHTA, CDR2 FQGNSA. Losses at the gene ends were 2 bases for V and 5 bases for J; bases not matched to a gene: 6. CDR3 length: 15 amino acids. The CDR3 protein is CASSLRQGKDQPQHF. CDR3 nucleotides: TGTGCCAGCAGCTTACGACAGGGAAAGGATCAGCCCCAGCATTTT.

CDR3 sequence reads: CARSWEIGGGQPQHF. The CDR3 DNA follows: TGTGCCAGAAGCTGGGAGATCGGAGGAGGTCAGCCCCAGCATTTT. This rearrangement joins TRBV5-3 to TRBJ1-5; D unresolved. TRBV5-3 is classed as an ORF, of uncertain function. V lost 3 bases and J lost 6, with 16 bases in between. This CDR3 has 15 amino acids.

The J gene is TRBJ1-1, the V gene TRBV7-9, with D unresolved. The length of the CDR3 is 12 residues. CDR1 SEHNR and CDR2 FQNEAQ come from the germline V gene (reference sequence). The V and J ends lost 2 bases and 8 bases respectively, with 9 bases between them. The CDR3 nucleotides read TGTGCCAGCAGCTTATCGGGATTGGAAGCTTTCTTT. This encodes CASSLSGLEAFF.

V usage is TRBV27 and J usage is TRBJ2-1, with a weak D call TRBD2 (5 bases). V was trimmed by 6 bases and J by 3 bases, leaving 15 bases between them. The CDR3 extends over 15 amino acids. Germline CDR1 is MNHEY and CDR2 is SMNVEV (reference sequence). The CDR3: CASSQIARGYNEQFF. The CDR3 coding sequence is TGTGCCAGCAGCCAAATAGCGAGAGGCTACAATGAGCAGTTCTTC.

The chain couples TRBV5-6 to TRBJ1-2, with a possible D match to TRBD1 (5 bases). The CDR3 loop spans 15 amino acids. Germline assignment: CDR1 SGHDT and CDR2 YYEEEE. V dropped 0 bases and J dropped 1 base, with 10 bases sitting between them. In nucleotides, the CDR3 is TGTGCCAGCAGCTTGGTAGAGACAGTTAACTATGGCTACACCTTC. Its translation is CASSLVETVNYGYTF. Full variable domain (missing parts from reference TRBV5-6 and TRBJ1-2): DAGVTQSPTHLIKTRGQQVTLRCSPKSGHDTVSWYQQALGQGPQFIFQYYEEEERQRGNFPDRFSGHQFPNYSSELNVNALLLGDSALYLCASSLVETVNYGYTFGSGTRLTVV.

The chain employs TRBV30 and TRBJ2-1, with D perhaps matching TRBD2 (5 bases). The CDR3 contains 15 residues. Germline CDR1 GTSNPN, CDR2 SVGIG (reference sequence). The V end was cut by 0 bases, the J end by 0 bases, with 9 bases between. The CDR3 protein is CAWSVLGSSYNEQFF. The CDR3 DNA is TGTGCCTGGAGTGTACTGGGGAGCTCCTACAATGAGCAGTTCTTC.

This chain uses TRBV19 with TRBJ1-1, with 8 bases lining up with TRBD1. With V trimmed by 4 bases and J by 4 bases, 14 bases remained unmatched. The germline CDR1 and CDR2 sequences are LNHDA and SQIVND (reference sequence). This CDR3 has 17 residues. The CDR3 nucleotides read TGTGCCAGTAGTAGCAGGGGGCGAACCTTGGGTGCCACTGAAGCTTTCTTT. As protein: CASSSRGRTLGATEAFF. Supplemented by reference TRBV19 and TRBJ1-1, the full variable domain reads DGGITQSPKYLFRKEGQNVTLSCEQNLNHDAMYWYRQDPGQGLRLIYYSQIVNDFQKGDIAEGYSVSREKKESFPLTVTSAQKNPTAFYLCASSSRGRTLGATEAFFGQGTRLTVV.

The chain has TRBV10-3 and TRBJ1-3; no firm D call. Germline V gene data show CDR1 as ENHRY and CDR2 as SYGVKD. Trimming cost V 2 bases and J 9 bases, with 11 bases left between them. The CDR3 totals 13 residues. In nucleotides, the CDR3 is TGTGCCATCAGTGAGGTGGTACCAGGCACCATATATTTT. Protein sequence: CAISEVVPGTIYF.

The rearrangement links TRBV2 to TRBJ1-5, with 7 bases lining up with TRBD1. This CDR3 contains 14 residues. Germline-derived CDR1 and CDR2 are SNHLY and FYNNEI. With 5 bases clipped from V and 6 bases from J, the junction kept 7 bases outside the gene matches. CDR3 region: CASSQTGDRQPQHF. DNA for the CDR3: TGTGCCAGCAGTCAAACAGGGGACCGTCAGCCCCAGCATTTT.

The rearrangement links TRBV30 to TRBJ1-3; TRBD1 might be the D (5 bases). The CDR3 length is 15 residues. Germline V gene lookup returns CDR1 GTSNPN and CDR2 SVGIG (reference sequence). V lost 2 bases and J 0 bases, leaving 11 bases between the germline ends. CDR3 residues: CAWSRNRLSGNTIYF. CDR3 nucleotide sequence: TGTGCCTGGAGTAGGAACAGGCTCTCTGGAAACACCATATATTTT.

The gene calls are TRBV11-2 and TRBJ2-2, with D hard to call. V shed 3 bases and J shed 7 bases, with 12 bases lying between them. CDR1 is SGHAT, CDR2 FQNNGV, per germline. The CDR3 consists of 14 residues. The CDR3 DNA follows: TGTGCCAGCAGCTTCGACTCCTTTGTCGGGGAGCTGTTTTTT. Amino acids: CASSFDSFVGELFF.

This clone came up a few times. The chain employs TRBV9 and TRBJ1-3; 7 nucleotides line up with TRBD1. The length of the CDR3 is 19 residues. Trimming cost V 0 bases and J 1 base; bases outside gene matches: 13. Germline CDR1 and CDR2: SGDLS and YYNGEE. CDR3 loop: CASSVGGGAGVYSGNTIYF. DNA of the CDR3: TGTGCCAGCAGCGTAGGAGGGGGCGCTGGGGTTTATTCTGGAAACACCATATATTTT. The full variable domain, in which reference TRBV9 and TRBJ1-3 provide the parts outside the CDR3, is DSGVTQTPKHLITATGQRVTLRCSPRSGDLSVYWYQQSLDQGLQFLIQYYNGEERAKGNILERFSAQQFPDLHSELNLSSLELGDSALYFCASSVGGGAGVYSGNTIYFGEGSWLTVV.

This chain joins TRBV10-2 and TRBJ1-5; the match to TRBD1 covers 9 bases. V lost 8 bases to trimming and J lost 3 bases; unmatched junction nucleotides: 5. In germline, CDR1 is WSHSY, CDR2 SAAADI. This CDR3 region has 14 residues. The chain's CDR3 is CASSGTGYNQPQHF. The CDR3 bases are TGCGCCAGCTCCGGGACAGGGTACAATCAGCCCCAGCATTTT.

The V gene is TRBV5-1, the J gene TRBJ1-1; D possibly corresponds to TRBD1 (6 bases). CDR3 size: 13 residues. Germline V lookup: CDR1 SGHRS, CDR2 YFSETQ. V gave up 8 bases and J gave up 1 base, with 12 bases separating them. CDR3 coding DNA: TGCGCCAGTTGGGGGCAGCAGAACACTGAAGCTTTCTTT. Its protein product is CASWGQQNTEAFF.

The chain joins TRBV2 to TRBJ1-2; D possibly corresponds to TRBD1 (6 bases). This CDR3 has 14 residues. Germline assignment: CDR1 SNHLY and CDR2 FYNNEI. Trimming stripped 6 bases from V and 4 bases from J, with 15 bases between. DNA for the CDR3: TGTGCCAGCAGACCGACAGGAATGATCTATGGCTACACCTTC. It is translated as CASRPTGMIYGYTF.

This chain joins TRBV2 and TRBJ1-2; TRBD1 aligns across 8 bases. V gave up 6 bases and J gave up 7 bases; unmatched junction bases: 16. Germline loops: CDR1 SNHLY, CDR2 FYNNEI. This CDR3 spans 16 amino acids. The CDR3 sequence: CASRKVSGQVQVGYTF. In DNA, the CDR3 is TGTGCCAGCAGGAAAGTCTCGGGACAGGTGCAGGTTGGCTACACCTTC.

V is TRBV28 and J is TRBJ2-7; 7 bases line up with TRBD1. Germline CDR1 MDHEN, CDR2 SYDVKM. J gave up 0 bases and V 5 bases, and 4 bases lay outside the gene matches. The CDR3 covers 14 residues. DNA for the CDR3: TGTGCCAGCAGTGTTGGACAGGACTCCTACGAGCAGTACTTC. This gives the protein CASSVGQDSYEQYF.

The V gene is TRBV6-1, the J gene TRBJ1-1; 8 bases line up with TRBD1. Trimming removed 6 bases from V and 2 bases from J; junction bases left unmatched: 5. The germline V gene has CDR1 MNHNS and CDR2 SASEGT. The CDR3 is 14 residues long. Written as DNA, the CDR3 is TGTGCCAGCAGCTCGGACAGGGCCAACACTGAAGCTTTCTTT. It is translated as CASSSDRANTEAFF.

The V call is TRBV28, the J call TRBJ1-4, with 7 bases aligning to TRBD1. With 0 bases clipped from V and 0 bases from J, the junction kept 4 bases outside the gene matches. The CDR3 sequence is 17 residues long. Germline loops: CDR1 MDHEN, CDR2 SYDVKM. The CDR3 DNA is TGTGCCAGCAGTTTATGGGGGACAGCTGCAACTAATGAAAAACTGTTTTTT. This gives the protein CASSLWGTAATNEKLFF.

In nucleotides, the CDR3 is TGCGCCAGCAGCTGGACACCCGGTACAGATACGCAGTATTTT. This translates into CASSWTPGTDTQYF. The chain employs TRBV5-1 and TRBJ2-3, with TRBD1 as a possible D gene (5 bases). The V and J ends lost 3 bases and 3 bases respectively, with 11 bases between them. This CDR3 is 14 amino acids long. In germline, CDR1 is SGHRS, CDR2 YFSETQ.

The V and J genes are TRBV11-3 and TRBJ2-2; possibly TRBD2 for D (6 bases). V dropped 4 bases and J dropped 1 base, with 16 bases sitting between them. This CDR3 is 17 amino acids long. Looked up from germline, CDR1 is SGHNT and CDR2 is YENEEA. The CDR3 DNA reads as TGTGCCAGCAGCTGGCTTTGGGGGGAGAGGAACACCGGGGAGCTGTTTTTT. It is translated as CASSWLWGERNTGELFF.

The chain employs TRBV11-2 and TRBJ2-1, with 9 bases fitting TRBD1. The V and J ends lost 5 bases and 5 bases, in that order; junction bases with no gene match: 10. CDR1 is SGHAT, CDR2 FQNNGV, per germline. This CDR3 spans 16 amino acids. CDR3 residues: CASSRFPGQGNNEQFF. The CDR3 coding sequence is TGTGCCAGCAGCCGCTTCCCGGGACAGGGAAACAATGAGCAGTTCTTC.

The chain recombines TRBV7-9 with TRBJ2-2; D unclear. The CDR3 has 15 amino acids. V dropped 0 bases and J dropped 0 bases, with 5 bases sitting between them. Germline V CDR1 and CDR2: SEHNR, FQNEAQ (reference sequence). CDR3 sequence: CASSLARANTGELFF. The CDR3 coding sequence is TGTGCCAGCAGCTTAGCTCGCGCGAACACCGGGGAGCTGTTTTTT.

This clone was seen only once. This chain joins TRBV10-3 and TRBJ1-5; possible D gene TRBD1, 5 bases. Trimming took 11 bases from V and 1 from J, leaving 12 bases between them. The CDR3 covers 13 residues. CDR1 ENHRY and CDR2 SYGVKD come from the germline V gene. CDR3 sequence (DNA): TGTGCCTCCCAGGGACTCAGCAATCAGCCCCAGCATTTT. Translated, it gives CASQGLSNQPQHF.

The chain carries TRBV13 and TRBJ2-5, with TRBD2 identical over 7 bases. Germline V gene lookup returns CDR1 PRHDT and CDR2 FYEKMQ (reference sequence). V lost 2 bases to trimming and J lost 2 bases; unmatched junction nucleotides: 8. This CDR3 has 16 residues. CDR3 loop: CASSLRASGLQETQYF. The CDR3 nucleotides are TGTGCCAGCAGCTTAAGGGCTAGCGGACTTCAAGAGACCCAGTACTTC.

The CDR3 DNA follows: TGTGCCAGCAGTGAACTCGACAGGGTGGGTTATAATTCACCCCTCCACTTT. Translation gives CASSELDRVGYNSPLHF. The chain recombines TRBV6-1 with TRBJ1-6; 7 positions agree with TRBD1. In germline, CDR1 is MNHNS, CDR2 SASEGT. Trimming cost V 2 bases and J 4 bases; bases outside gene matches: 8. This CDR3 is built from 17 residues.

V usage is TRBV28 and J usage is TRBJ1-4; a possible D gene is TRBD1 (5 bases). Per the germline V gene, CDR1 is MDHEN and CDR2 is SYDVKM. The CDR3 runs 13 residues. V dropped 6 bases and J dropped 5 bases, with 10 bases sitting between them. The CDR3 sequence: CASRGGKNEKLFF. CDR3 sequence (DNA): TGTGCCAGCAGGGGGGGGAAGAATGAAAAACTGTTTTTT. The variable domain in full, with the rest retrieved from reference TRBV28 and TRBJ1-4, is DVKVTQSSRYLVKRTGEKVFLECVQDMDHENMFWYRQDPGLGLRLIYFSYDVKMKEKGDIPEGYSVSREKKERFSLILESASTNQTSMYLCASRGGKNEKLFFGSGTQLSVL.